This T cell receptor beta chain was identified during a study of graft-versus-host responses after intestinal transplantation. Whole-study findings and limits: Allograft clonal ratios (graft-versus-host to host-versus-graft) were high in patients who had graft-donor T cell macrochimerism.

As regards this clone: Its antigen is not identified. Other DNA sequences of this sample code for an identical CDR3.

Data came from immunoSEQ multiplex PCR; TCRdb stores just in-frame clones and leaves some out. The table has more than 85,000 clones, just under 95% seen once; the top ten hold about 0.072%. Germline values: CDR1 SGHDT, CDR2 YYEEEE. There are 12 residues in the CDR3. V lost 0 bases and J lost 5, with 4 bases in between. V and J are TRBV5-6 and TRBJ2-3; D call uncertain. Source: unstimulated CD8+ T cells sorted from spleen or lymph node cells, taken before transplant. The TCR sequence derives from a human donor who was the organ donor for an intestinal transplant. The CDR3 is CASSLAGDTQYF. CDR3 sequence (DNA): TGTGCCAGCAGCTTGGCGGGAGATACGCAGTATTTT.